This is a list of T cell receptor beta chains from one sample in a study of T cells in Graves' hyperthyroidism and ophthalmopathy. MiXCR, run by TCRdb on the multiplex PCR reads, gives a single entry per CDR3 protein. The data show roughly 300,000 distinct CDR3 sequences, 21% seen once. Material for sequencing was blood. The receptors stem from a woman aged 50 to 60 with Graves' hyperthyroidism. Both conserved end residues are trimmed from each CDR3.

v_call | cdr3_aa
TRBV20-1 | SARYDSFNEKLF
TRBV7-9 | ASSLVRGRETQY
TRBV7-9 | ASSSAMTSDYNEQF
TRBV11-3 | ASSLGTGRNEKLF
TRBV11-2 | ASSLQGWDRWSNEQY
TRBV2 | ASRGGRVAPYEQY
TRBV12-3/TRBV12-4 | ASSRGGSGNTIY
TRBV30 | AWKRFSTDTQY
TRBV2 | ASSEGYNVYEQY
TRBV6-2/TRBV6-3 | ASYLRGPHNEQF
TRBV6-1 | ASSERGTSLNEQF
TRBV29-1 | SGQTTFRDTEAF
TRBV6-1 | ASSYNRGISGANVLT